This T cell receptor beta chain was recovered during a study of cytomegalovirus exposure and HLA in healthy donors. Study-level findings and limits: According to the study, 160 or so TCR beta chains were cytomegalovirus-associated.

Clones were sequenced by immunoSEQ multiplex PCR, and TCRdb holds only the in-frame ones, with some missing. The profile covers about 220,000 clones, with about 90% appearing a single time and about 1% taken by the ten largest. On this clone: The antigen is undetermined.

Germline trimming cut 4 bases from V and 9 bases from J; bases unmatched to any gene: 21. CDR1 SGHDT and CDR2 YYEEEE come from the germline V gene. The CDR3 runs to 18 residues. The gene calls are TRBV5-6 and TRBJ2-7; TRBD2 matches 11 bases. The sample was PBMCs. The sequence was collected from a woman aged 18-35 years in good health and CMV-seronegative. CDR3 DNA sequence: TGTGCCAGCAGCATGCTTACCGGGACTAGCGGATACGACGACGCGCAGTACTTC. Translated: CASSMLTGTSGYDDAQYF.